One sample yielded the 6 T cell receptor beta chains listed below, sequenced in a study of cytomegalovirus exposure and HLA in healthy donors. The PCR was carried out with 60 Vbeta primers and 13 Jbeta primers. Clones were sequenced by immunoSEQ multiplex PCR, and TCRdb holds only the in-frame ones, with some missing. In the table there are some 75,000 clones, under 80% of which are singletons. Material for sequencing was PBMCs. These receptors all come from a man between 18 and 35 years old in good health and CMV-seropositive.

The chain links TRBV15 to TRBJ2-2; 9 nucleotides align to TRBD2. J lost 5 bases, V lost 5 bases, and 6 bases had no gene match. Germline values: CDR1 LNHNV, CDR2 YYDKDF (reference sequence). The CDR3 totals 15 residues. This chain's CDR3 is CATSGSGSFTGELFF. In DNA, the CDR3 is TGTGCCACCAGCGGTAGCGGGAGTTTTACCGGGGAGCTGTTTTTT.

For the CDR3, the DNA is TGTGCCAGCAAGGGGTGGGTTGCTAACTATGGCTACACCTTC. The encoded protein is CASKGWVANYGYTF. The V gene is TRBV28, the J gene TRBJ1-2; D may be TRBD1 (5 bases). Trimming stripped 7 bases from V and 0 bases from J, with 12 bases between. Germline V CDR1 and CDR2: MDHEN, SYDVKM. The CDR3 totals 14 residues.

This clone has a single count. This chain uses TRBV9 with TRBJ2-5, with D possibly TRBD1 on 6 matching bases. Germline loops: CDR1 SGDLS, CDR2 YYNGEE. Deletions cut 4 bases from V and 2 bases from J, with 15 bases between. CDR3 length: 15 amino acids. The chain's CDR3 is CASSTYTGYQETQYF. The CDR3 DNA reads TGTGCCAGCAGCACTTATACAGGGTATCAAGAGACCCAGTACTTC.

This chain joins TRBV7-9 and TRBJ2-5; 10 positions match TRBD2. There are 16 residues in the CDR3. V was clipped by 1 base and J by 4 bases; unmatched bases: 6. Germline lookup yields CDR1 SEHNR and CDR2 FQNEAQ (reference sequence). CDR3 residues: CASSLGASGGGETQYF. The CDR3 DNA reads TGTGCCAGCAGCTTAGGGGCTAGCGGGGGCGGAGAGACCCAGTACTTC. Based on the CDR3 plus reference TRBV7-9 and TRBJ2-5, the full variable domain is DTGVSQNPRHKITKRGQNVTFRCDPISEHNRLYWYRQTLGQGPEFLTYFQNEAQLEKSRLLSDRFSAERPKGSFSTLEIQRTEQGDSAMYLCASSLGASGGGETQYFGPGTRLLVL.

A single count supports this clone. The chain recombines TRBV23-1 with TRBJ2-1, with TRBD1 as a possible D gene (6 bases). TRBV23-1 is reported as an ORF; its role is uncertain. The CDR3 contains 16 residues. Trimming cost V 7 bases and J 5 bases, with 21 bases left between them. The DNA for the CDR3 is TGCGCCAGCAACACCAGCAAGGGGGATAGTAACAATGAGCAGTTCTTC. This encodes CASNTSKGDSNNEQFF.

The V and J genes are TRBV4-1 and TRBJ2-1, with TRBD2 matching over 8 bases. Trimming cost V 7 bases and J 0 bases; bases outside gene matches: 5. The CDR3 length is 15 residues. CDR1 is MGHRA and CDR2 is YSYEKL in the germline V gene. The CDR3 nucleotides are TGCGCCAGCAACTTAGCGGGACTCTCCTACAATGAGCAGTTCTTC. Translating gives CASNLAGLSYNEQFF.